This TCR beta chain was documented in a study of response to subunit inactivated influenza vaccine. Study-wide points: Each seasonal influenza vaccination, the authors suggested, recruits few new T cells.

TCRdb redid the calling of the RT-PCR reads with MiXCR, one entry per CDR3 protein. The data show 750,000 to 850,000 distinct CDR3 sequences, with less than 20% seen just once and roughly 11% held by the top ten. The germline V gene encodes CDR1 DFQATT and CDR2 SNEGSKA (reference sequence). The length of the CDR3 is 17 residues. Trimming cost V 0 bases and J 5 bases; bases outside gene matches: 8. This clonotype was picked up a small number of times. The antigen remains unidentified. V usage is TRBV20-1 and J usage is TRBJ2-1; 12 bases map to TRBD2. The input for sequencing was PBMCs from blood, taken 5 days after vaccination. The origin of this receptor is a man aged 45-60 years who received an inactivated influenza vaccine. The CDR3 sequence is CSARDGSLAGGDNEQFF. CDR3 nucleotide sequence: TGCAGTGCTAGAGATGGGTCCCTAGCGGGAGGGGACAATGAGCAGTTCTTC.